One and the same sample provided the 10 T cell receptor beta chains below, sequenced in a study of T cells in Graves' hyperthyroidism and ophthalmopathy (dated by TCRdb to about 2019). Libraries were made using multiplex PCR. The sequencer listed for this sample is Illumina HiSeq 2000. The TCR beta CDR3 regions were amplified from RNA transcripts. For the first round of RT-PCR on the TCR CDR3, the HTBI primer set was used together with the Qiagen OneStep RT-PCR kit. TCRdb reanalyzed the raw reads on its own, using fastp at Q25 for trimming and MiXCR for clone calling, and kept in-frame beta chains. One record per CDR3 amino acid sequence lists the most common genes and DNA. A total of under 600,000 distinct CDR3 sequences appear in this sample, approximately 16% of them only once. Jointly, the top ten make up 2.5% to 4% of the sample. What was sequenced was blood. The receptor set was obtained from a woman aged 40 to 50 with Graves' ophthalmopathy.

Regarding this clonotype: A much larger clone is a single base away; this may be a read error. The rearrangement uses TRBV20-1 and TRBJ2-7; 7 nucleotides agree with TRBD1. The end of the DNA fits TRBJ2-1 better, so the J call may be wrong. The CDR3 consists of 13 residues. Germline loops: CDR1 DFQATT, CDR2 SNEGSKA (reference sequence). The CDR3 is CSAPGTDSYEQFF. For the CDR3, the DNA is TGCAGTGCCCCCGGGACAGATTCCTACGAGCAGTTCTTC.

In this sample, this clonotype turned up many times. V usage is TRBV30 and J usage is TRBJ2-2, with D hard to call. From germline, CDR1 is GTSNPN and CDR2 SVGIG (reference sequence). The germline V and J ends were trimmed by 4 bases and 1 base, with 7 bases remaining between them. CDR3 length: 13 amino acids. CDR3 in DNA: TGTGCCTGGAATCGGCAGAACACCGGGGAGCTGTTTTTT. It yields the protein CAWNRQNTGELFF.

This rearrangement joins TRBV3-1 to TRBJ2-3; the match to TRBD2 covers 7 bases. There are 13 residues in the CDR3. CDR1 is LGHDT and CDR2 is YNNKEL in the germline V gene (reference sequence). The junction had 6 bases not matched to a gene; V was cut back by 4 bases and J by 8 bases. The CDR3 region has the DNA TGTGCCAGCAGCCGGACTCTAGCGGTTACGCAGTATTTT. It codes for CASSRTLAVTQYF.

This clonotype was detected a few times. The chain is built from TRBV27 and TRBJ2-5, with 7 positions matching TRBD2. This CDR3 region has 13 residues. CDR1 and CDR2 from the germline V gene are MNHEY and SMNVEV (reference sequence). Trimming cost V 5 bases and J 4 bases; bases outside gene matches: 4. Written as DNA, the CDR3 is TGTGCCAGCAGTAACTTAGCGGGAGAGACCCAGTACTTC. Its translation is CASSNLAGETQYF.

This clonotype was observed many times. V and J are TRBV20-1 and TRBJ2-1, with a weak D call TRBD2 (6 bases). CDR3 size: 14 residues. The germline V and J ends were trimmed by 5 bases and 1 base, with 12 bases remaining between them. The germline gives CDR1 DFQATT, CDR2 SNEGSKA (reference sequence). CDR3 bases: TGCAGTGCTTTCTTTAGCGGTTCCTACAATGAGCAGTTCTTC. Its protein is CSAFFSGSYNEQFF.

In its sample, this clonotype was seen many times. This sequence joins TRBV28 and TRBJ2-5, with TRBD2 as a possible D gene (5 bases). V was cut by 2 bases and J by 0 bases, with 13 bases left in between. Germline assignment: CDR1 MDHEN and CDR2 SYDVKM. This CDR3 is built from 16 residues. CDR3 protein: CASSLNIAFYQETQYF. The CDR3 DNA reads TGTGCCAGCAGTTTAAATATAGCGTTCTACCAAGAGACCCAGTACTTC. Based on the CDR3 plus reference TRBV28 and TRBJ2-5, the full variable domain is DVKVTQSSRYLVKRTGEKVFLECVQDMDHENMFWYRQDPGLGLRLIYFSYDVKMKEKGDIPEGYSVSREKKERFSLILESASTNQTSMYLCASSLNIAFYQETQYFGPGTRLLVL.

This clonotype was found many times. This rearrangement joins TRBV12-3 or TRBV12-4 to TRBJ2-1, with 7 bases that match TRBD1. The junction had 8 bases not matched to a gene; V was cut back by 7 bases and J by 8 bases. The CDR3 runs to 13 residues. CDR3 coding DNA: TGTGCCAGCAAACCGACAGGGTACGATGAGCAGTTCTTC. Protein sequence: CASKPTGYDEQFF.

The sample holds many counts of this clonotype. The chain combines TRBV6-2 or TRBV6-3 with TRBJ2-7; unclear D gene. The germline gives CDR1 MNHEY, CDR2 SVGEGT. This CDR3 has 14 amino acids. Trimming left V 5 bases short and J 2 bases short, with 13 bases between. The CDR3 reads CASSTPSSAYEQYF. Written as DNA, the CDR3 is TGTGCCAGCAGTACCCCGTCTTCAGCCTACGAGCAGTACTTC.

This clonotype was counted ten times or more. For the CDR3, the DNA is TGTGCCAGCAGGACGACGGGGACAGGGGGAAATGTTGTGGGCTACACCTTC. It specifies CASRTTGTGGNVVGYTF. This sequence joins TRBV6-1 and TRBJ1-2; 11 positions agree with TRBD1. Germline V gives CDR1 MNHNS, CDR2 SASEGT. After removal of 6 bases from V and 8 bases from J, the junction contained 17 bases not matched to a gene. The CDR3 has 17 residues.

Ten or more counts support this clonotype. The chain joins TRBV12-3 or TRBV12-4 to TRBJ2-3, with D possibly being TRBD1 or TRBD2 (5 bases each). The CDR3 is 16 amino acids. V dropped 5 bases and J dropped 6 bases, with 21 bases sitting between them. Here the CDR3 DNA reads TGTGCCAGCAGTCCCCGAGGGAGTGGGGGTGTGGATACGCAGTATTTT. Protein product: CASSPRGSGGVDTQYF.